This is a list of T cell receptor beta chains from one sample in a study of CD8+ T cells in alopecia areata. Repertoires were generated with immunoSEQ multiplex PCR, while TCRdb's copy carries only in-frame clones and drops some. The sample yields over 150,000 clones, 53% seen once. This specimen consisted of CD8+ T cells sorted from blood, obtained at week 24, from a patient treated with tofacitinib. These TCRs come from a human donor with alopecia areata. CDR3s include the opening cysteine and the closing phenylalanine or tryptophan. Each record gives: clone size, V gene, CDR3 length, D gene, J gene, CDR3 protein, CDR3 DNA. The D gene is left open where the match is weak. Clone sizes are given selectively: once, few, many, or a class where the clone is expanded.

NA	TRBV2	16	NA	TRBJ2-5	CASSEVLRQDQETQYF	TGTGCCAGCAGTGAAGTACTCAGACAGGACCAAGAGACCCAGTACTTC
NA	TRBV27	13	NA	TRBJ1-1	CASSLYGNTEAFF	TGTGCCAGCAGTTTATACGGGAACACTGAAGCTTTCTTT
once	TRBV5-6	14	NA	TRBJ1-5	CASSLVASNQPQHF	TGTGCCAGCAGCTTGGTAGCTAGCAATCAGCCCCAGCATTTT
NA	TRBV4-1	16	TRBD2	TRBJ2-3	CASSVRPSGGFDTQYF	TGCGCCAGCAGCGTGCGTCCTAGCGGGGGTTTTGATACGCAGTATTTT
NA	TRBV30	12	NA	TRBJ2-7	CAWADSPYEQYF	TGTGCCTGGGCCGACAGCCCCTACGAGCAGTACTTC
NA	TRBV7-2	19	NA	TRBJ1-6	CASGDGTSTRVPDNSPLHF	TGTGCCAGCGGGGACGGGACATCAACTCGCGTACCTGATAATTCACCCCTCCACTTT
NA	TRBV30	13	NA	TRBJ2-7	CAWSSGTRGEQYF	TGTGCCTGGAGTAGTGGGACGCGAGGCGAGCAGTACTTC
NA	TRBV7-8	17	TRBD2	TRBJ2-7	CASSLAPSPGYGGEQYF	TGTGCCAGCAGCTTAGCCCCTAGCCCCGGCTACGGGGGGGAGCAGTACTTC
NA	TRBV29-1	14	NA	TRBJ2-2	CSVEGAQNTGELFF	TGCAGCGTTGAAGGGGCCCAGAACACCGGGGAGCTGTTTTTT
NA	TRBV9	15	TRBD1	TRBJ1-2	CASSALDRVNYGYTF	TGTGCCAGCAGCGCCCTAGACAGGGTAAACTATGGCTACACCTTC
few	TRBV30	13	TRBD1	TRBJ2-7	CAWSLTGGHEQYF	TGTGCCTGGAGTCTAACAGGGGGACACGAGCAGTACTTC
few	TRBV10-3	16	NA	TRBJ2-4	CAISGRGPGAKNIQYF	TGTGCCATCAGTGGGAGAGGCCCAGGAGCCAAAAACATTCAGTACTTC
NA	TRBV7-3	12	TRBD2	TRBJ2-1	CASSLGRDEQFF	TGTGCCAGCAGCTTAGGGAGGGATGAGCAGTTCTTC
NA	TRBV30	14	NA	TRBJ1-6	CAWTSGVFNSPLHF	TGTGCCTGGACCTCGGGAGTGTTCAATTCACCCCTCCACTTT
NA	TRBV4-1	16	NA	TRBJ2-5	CASSPSYGAQQETQYF	TGCGCCAGCAGCCCTTCATATGGGGCCCAACAAGAGACCCAGTACTTC
few	TRBV14	16	TRBD1	TRBJ1-1	CASSSRDRESDTEAFF	TGTGCCAGCAGCTCCCGAGACAGGGAGTCGGACACTGAAGCTTTCTTT
NA	TRBV30	14	NA	TRBJ2-3	CAWSPGAITDTQYF	TGTGCCTGGAGCCCGGGGGCGATCACAGATACGCAGTATTTT
few	TRBV29-1	13	NA	TRBJ2-7	CSVEVPGGYEQYF	TGCAGCGTTGAAGTCCCTGGCGGTTACGAGCAGTACTTC
few	TRBV19	13	NA	TRBJ1-5	CASQVDSNQPQHF	TGTGCCAGCCAAGTAGATAGCAATCAGCCCCAGCATTTT
NA	TRBV30	13	NA	TRBJ1-5	CAWSVGDRQPQHF	TGTGCCTGGAGTGTCGGGGATAGGCAGCCCCAGCATTTT
NA	TRBV4-3	16	NA	TRBJ1-1	CASSQDYGGPGTEAFF	TGCGCCAGCAGCCAAGATTACGGGGGGCCTGGGACTGAAGCTTTCTTT
few	TRBV5-6	16	NA	TRBJ2-6	CASSLAGGAGANVLTF	TGTGCCAGCAGCTTGGCCGGAGGGGCCGGGGCCAACGTCCTGACTTTC
NA	TRBV23-1	17	NA	TRBJ2-7	CANRRVRHQVRAYEQYF	TGCGCCAACCGTCGAGTCAGGCACCAAGTTCGGGCCTACGAGCAGTACTTC
NA	TRBV29-1	13	NA	TRBJ2-7	CSVEGGEKYEQYF	TGCAGCGTTGAGGGCGGGGAAAAGTACGAGCAGTACTTC
NA	TRBV19	14	NA	TRBJ2-2	CASSIRVDTGELFF	TGTGCCAGTAGTATACGGGTGGACACCGGGGAGCTGTTTTTT
NA	TRBV11-2	13	NA	TRBJ2-1	CASSLSRDNEQFF	TGTGCCAGCAGCCTCAGTCGGGACAATGAGCAGTTCTTC
NA	TRBV30	15	TRBD1	TRBJ2-7	CAWSTGQGEAYEQYF	TGTGCCTGGAGTACTGGACAGGGGGAGGCCTACGAGCAGTACTTC
NA	TRBV2	14	NA	TRBJ2-5	CASKRGRTQETQYF	TGTGCCAGCAAAAGGGGTAGAACTCAAGAGACCCAGTACTTC
NA	TRBV29-1	18	TRBD2	TRBJ2-3	CSVEGWASGGASTDTQYF	TGCAGCGTTGAGGGATGGGCTAGCGGGGGCGCTAGCACAGATACGCAGTATTTT
NA	TRBV30	13	TRBD2	TRBJ2-1	CAWSPGGLGEQFF	TGTGCCTGGAGTCCGGGGGGGCTAGGTGAGCAGTTCTTC
NA	TRBV4-1	15	NA	TRBJ2-7	CASSQESNRNYEQYF	TGCGCCAGCAGCCAAGAAAGCAACAGGAACTACGAGCAGTACTTC
NA	TRBV7-8	15	NA	TRBJ2-3	CASSLEALGTDTQYF	TGTGCCAGCAGCTTAGAGGCGTTGGGCACAGATACGCAGTATTTT
NA	TRBV29-1	10	NA	TRBJ2-3	CSVFTDTQYF	TGCAGCGTTTTTACAGATACGCAGTATTTT
NA	TRBV5-4	11	NA	TRBJ1-2	CASRGFYGYTF	TGTGCCAGCAGGGGTTTCTATGGCTACACCTTC